This TCR beta chain was captured in a study of post-analysis software for immune sequencing data (dated by TCRdb to about 2015). Some background on the complete study: Recorded disease courses included relapsing-remitting, secondary progressive and progressive-relapsing multiple sclerosis, with some patients lacking subtype annotation. The patient repertoires were set against ten to eleven previously published healthy control repertoires from donors whose ages ranged from 6 to 25 years. A subset of samples was prepared in parallel using single-end sample barcoding, then pooled and co-amplified after Illumina adapter ligation.

The library was made by PCR. The data were produced on an Illumina HiSeq 2500. To reduce PCR and sequencing biases, unique molecular identifiers were incorporated into the TCR beta cDNA libraries. Roughly 500,000 cDNA molecules were obtained for every 1 to 10 million input T cells, so each molecule roughly corresponded to one T cell. The patient libraries were prepared and sequenced with the same protocol used for the earlier healthy control dataset. Within a given batch, samples were prepared together, multiplexed and sequenced on the same HiSeq lane. Per the authors' processing: Raw barcoded reads were processed with MIGEC, and single-read molecular identifier groups were discarded before consensus assembly and CDR3 extraction. VDJtools was used for post-analysis of the clonotype tables, and diversity was normalized by down-sampling every dataset to the size of the smallest sample. In repertoire overlap clustering, CDR3 amino acid sequences, but not nucleotide sequences, were matched to correct batch-related cross-sample contamination. The raw public reads went through TCRdb reprocessing: fastp at Q25, MiXCR clone calling, in-frame beta chains kept. Each entry merges the rows of one CDR3 protein and shows their most common DNA and genes. V and J calls and clone size were set by TCRdb, not the authors. The sample yields hundreds of thousands of distinct CDR3 sequences; just under 30% were counted once. The top ten clonotypes cover around 0.56% of the sample.

For this clonotype: What antigen it recognizes has not been identified. No clone much larger than this one lies a single base away; base qualities are absent.

TCR beta repertoires were profiled from peripheral blood of some 13 young patients with multiple sclerosis to demonstrate the VDJtools post-analysis software. The patients with multiple sclerosis were children and adolescents between 6 and 15 years of age. Points the paper makes about the study in general: Significantly lower normalized Chao1 diversity was found in multiple sclerosis patients than in controls, suggesting substantial peripheral T-cell clonal expansion. The multiple sclerosis patient group was slightly younger than the control group. When samples were clustered directly using the F measure, samples prepared in the same batch co-clustered strongly, which prompted a batch-effect correction.

This clonotype was sampled from a girl aged 10 to 17 with multiple sclerosis. The source material was blood.

The DNA sequence reads TGTGCCAGCAGCGGGGGGGGGCCCCTGGACATTCAGTACTTC. Its translation is CASSGGGPLDIQYF. The sequence joins TRBV9 to TRBJ2-4; TRBD2 is a weak D gene call, 7 bases matching. The CDR3 sequence holds 14 residues, the cysteine and phenylalanine included. Only CDR3 DNA is held: 42 bases, read in frame from base 1. CDR1 SGDLS and CDR2 YYNGEE are derived from the germline V gene. At the junction V is shortened by 3 bases and J by 8 bases, with 15 bases in between.